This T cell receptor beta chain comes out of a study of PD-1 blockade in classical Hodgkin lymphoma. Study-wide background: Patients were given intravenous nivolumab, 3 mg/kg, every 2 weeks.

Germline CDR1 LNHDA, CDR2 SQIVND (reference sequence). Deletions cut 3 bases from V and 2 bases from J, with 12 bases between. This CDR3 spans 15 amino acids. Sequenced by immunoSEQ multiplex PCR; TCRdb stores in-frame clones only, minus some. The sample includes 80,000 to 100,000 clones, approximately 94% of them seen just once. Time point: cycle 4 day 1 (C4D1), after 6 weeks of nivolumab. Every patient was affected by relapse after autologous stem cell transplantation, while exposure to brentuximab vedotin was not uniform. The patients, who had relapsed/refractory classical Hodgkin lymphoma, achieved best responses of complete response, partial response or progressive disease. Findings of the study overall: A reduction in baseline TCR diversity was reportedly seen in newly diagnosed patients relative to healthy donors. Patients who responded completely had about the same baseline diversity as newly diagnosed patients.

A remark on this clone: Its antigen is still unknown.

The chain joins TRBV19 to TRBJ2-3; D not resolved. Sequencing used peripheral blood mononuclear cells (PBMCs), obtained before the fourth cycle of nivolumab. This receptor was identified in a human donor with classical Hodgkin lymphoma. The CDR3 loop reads CASSMAQAYTDTQYF. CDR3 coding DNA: TGTGCCAGTAGTATGGCCCAGGCCTACACAGATACGCAGTATTTT.